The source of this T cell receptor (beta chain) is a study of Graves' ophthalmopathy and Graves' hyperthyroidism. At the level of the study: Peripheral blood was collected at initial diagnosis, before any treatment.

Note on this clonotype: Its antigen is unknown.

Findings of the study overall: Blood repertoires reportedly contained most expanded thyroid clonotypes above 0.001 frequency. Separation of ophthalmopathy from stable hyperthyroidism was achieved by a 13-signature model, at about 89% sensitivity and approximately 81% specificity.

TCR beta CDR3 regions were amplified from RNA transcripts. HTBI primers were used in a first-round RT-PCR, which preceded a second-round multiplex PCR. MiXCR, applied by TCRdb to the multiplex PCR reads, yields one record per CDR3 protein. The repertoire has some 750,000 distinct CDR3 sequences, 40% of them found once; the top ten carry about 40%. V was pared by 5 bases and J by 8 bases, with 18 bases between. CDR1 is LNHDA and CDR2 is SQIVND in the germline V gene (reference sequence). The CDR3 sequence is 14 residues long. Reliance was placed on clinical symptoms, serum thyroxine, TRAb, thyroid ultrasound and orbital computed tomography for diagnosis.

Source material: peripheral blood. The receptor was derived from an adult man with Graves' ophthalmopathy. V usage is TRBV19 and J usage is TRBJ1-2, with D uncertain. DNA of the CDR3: TGTGCCAGTAGTCCAGGCAGGTGGGGAGCCGGCTACACCTTC. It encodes CASSPGRWGAGYTF.